This section outlines one T cell receptor beta chain sequence together with its context. Its target antigen remains unknown. No per-base quality is available; no much larger clone lies one base away. The CDR3 regions of human TCRbeta chains were analyzed by immunosequencing. Processing in the source paper ran as follows. TCRs in the repertoires were matched against a reference library of SARS-CoV-2-specific TCRs that had been generated with the MIRA antigen-specificity platform. Breadth meant the fraction of unique TCRs that were SARS-CoV-2-associated, whereas depth meant the fraction of total T cells that were SARS-CoV-2-associated. Using the MIRA data, every spike-specific TCR was mapped to the spike region that the TCR reacted to and assigned to either a CD4 or a CD8 class. Log10-transformed breadth and depth values were compared by one-way ANOVA with Sidak's multiple comparisons tests. TCRdb carries this immuneACCESS record with in-frame sequences only. Its versions omit some clonotypes, under half of them owing to an unresolved V gene in the studies checked, with the rest unexplained. That table supplies the V and J calls and clone size; D and trimming were determined from the DNA. Recorded for this sample are 67,000 or so clones; 84% of them occurred a single time. The ten biggest clones cover more than 8.5% of the sample.

The CDR3 numbers 14 residues from cysteine through phenylalanine. The retained sequence is limited to the CDR3, 42 bases, with the frame set at the first base. The germline V gene provides CDR1 SNHLY and CDR2 FYNNEI. V is pared back by 8 bases and J by 0 bases, with 10 bases lying between the germline termini. The time point label, as the study defines it: baseline before first vaccination. The vaccinee samples were drawn from two UK trials, COV001 and COV002, one of which was a single-blind randomized controlled phase 2/3 trial testing AZD1222 (ChAdOx1 nCoV-19) in healthy adults. Trial participant PBMC samples were collected at day 0 and day 28 after the second dose for TCRbeta chain sequencing. This record belongs to a study of T cell responses to AZD1222 COVID-19 vaccine (dated by TCRdb to the early 2020s). A note on the overall study: AZD1222 recipients with second doses at about 4 weeks or about 12 weeks were pooled, because spike-specific TCR depth and breadth did not differ between schedules. A total of 230 to 250 trial participants underwent TCR sequencing, of whom 207 received two doses of AZD1222 and approximately 25 received two doses of the MenACWY control vaccine. Trial participants were enrolled into age subgroups of 18-55, 56-69 and 70-plus years, which contained approximately 150, 30 and 60 TCR-sequenced participants, respectively. Broad study findings and their caveats: No day 14 peak-response samples were available, so repertoires were characterized only after the peak T cell response. Spike-specific TCR breadth and depth rose significantly after two AZD1222 doses compared with day 0 and with MenACWY recipients. CD4 TCRs associated with the vaccine covered the entire spike protein, and the dominant responses were in regions 160-218 and 743-854. Most participants were white British and females outnumbered males, and the authors suggested that clonal diversity may have been underestimated. Reportedly, close to half of the unique spike-specific TCRs recognized epitopes lying outside the regions that are mutated in the B.1.351 and B.1.1.7 variants. The 56-69-year group was small, and its depth increase did not reach significance, likely because of low power. Conclusions about previously exposed vaccinees were limited because only a handful of AZD1222 recipients were SARS-CoV-2 seropositive at baseline.

The clonotype was recovered from an adult in good health. The input for sequencing was peripheral blood, taken on day 0 of AZD1222 vaccination. Rearrangement joined TRBV2 to TRBJ1-4; there is no confident call for the D gene. Here is the DNA: TGTGCCAGCGGCTACCGGGCAACTAATGAAAAACTGTTTTTT. It translates to CASGYRATNEKLFF. Where the CDR3 stops, the reference TRBV2 and TRBJ1-4 genes take over; the full variable domain is EPEVTQTPSHQVTQMGQEVILRCVPISNHLYFYWYRQILGQKVEFLVSFYNNEISEKSEIFDDQFSVERPDGSNFTLKIRSTKLEDSAMYFCASGYRATNEKLFFGSGTQLSVL.